A selection of T cell receptor beta chains follows, all from one sample in a study of blood T cell repertoires in COVID-19. Sequenced by immunoSEQ multiplex PCR; TCRdb stores in-frame clones only, minus some. This repertoire shows around 58,000 clones, roughly 85% found once; its top ten account for about 17%. The sample was peripheral blood. These receptor sequences come from a human donor in a cohort sampled during active COVID-19. CDR3s include the opening cysteine and the closing phenylalanine or tryptophan. Fields, in order: CDR3 length, D gene, clone size, J gene, V gene, CDR3 DNA, CDR3 protein. D genes are given only for firm matches. Clone size is shown for a subset of rows, as once, few, many or a class of expanded clone.

13,TRBD2,NA,TRBJ2-7,TRBV24-1,TGTGCCACCAGTGACGGGAGGACCTACGAGCAGTACTTC,CATSDGRTYEQYF
17,NA,NA,TRBJ1-1,TRBV7-2,TGTGCCAGCAGCTGGCGTGCAGGAGGGTTCGTAGACACTGAAGCTTTCTTT,CASSWRAGGFVDTEAFF
16,TRBD2,NA,TRBJ2-7,TRBV7-8,TGTGCCAGCAGCCCCTCGGGGGGTAGGAGCTCCTACGAGCAGTACTTC,CASSPSGGRSSYEQYF
13,NA,NA,TRBJ2-1,TRBV11-2,TGTGCCAGCAGCTTAGCAGGGAACAATGAGCAGTTCTTC,CASSLAGNNEQFF
17,NA,NA,TRBJ1-6,TRBV19,TGTGCCAGTAGTATAGGGGTCATCGGACAGCTCCAGTCACCCCTCCACTTT,CASSIGVIGQLQSPLHF
16,TRBD1,medium-sized,TRBJ2-5,TRBV6-5,TGTGCCAGCAGTTACAACGACAGGGTGGTCCAAGAGACCCAGTACTTC,CASSYNDRVVQETQYF
15,NA,NA,TRBJ1-1,TRBV4-2,TGTGCCAGCAGCCAAGTCATGACCAGCGGGACTGAAGCTTTCTTT,CASSQVMTSGTEAFF
14,TRBD1,NA,TRBJ1-2,TRBV3-1/TRBV3-2,TGTGCCAGCAGCCAAGTACAGGGGGCGGATGGCTACACCTTC,CASSQVQGADGYTF
14,NA,NA,TRBJ1-2,TRBV28,TGTGCCAGCAGTTCTACAGCATCTAACTATGGCTACACCTTC,CASSSTASNYGYTF
10,NA,NA,TRBJ2-7,TRBV11-2,TGTGCCAGCGGAGGGTACGAGCAGTACTTC,CASGGYEQYF
15,NA,NA,TRBJ1-1,TRBV4-1,TGCGCCAGCAGCCAACTGATTGACTGGAACACTGAAGCTTTCTTT,CASSQLIDWNTEAFF
15,NA,NA,TRBJ1-4,TRBV7-2,TGTGCCAGCAGCACCCAGACAGCAACTAATGAAAAACTGTTTTTT,CASSTQTATNEKLFF
16,TRBD2,NA,TRBJ2-5,TRBV6-2/TRBV6-3,TGTGCCAGCAGTTACCCGATAGCGGGGGAAGGCGAGACCCAGTACTTC,CASSYPIAGEGETQYF
17,NA,NA,TRBJ1-6,TRBV5-4,TGTGCCAGCAGCCGGGGGTCCCGAAGCTCCTATAATTCACCCCTCCACTTT,CASSRGSRSSYNSPLHF
15,NA,NA,TRBJ1-3,TRBV27,TGTGCCAGCAGTTTATCCCGAGGGGACAGAAACACCATATATTTT,CASSLSRGDRNTIYF
13,TRBD2,NA,TRBJ2-3,TRBV19,TGTGCCGGCGGGGGGACAAGCACAGATACGCAGTATTTT,CAGGGTSTDTQYF
16,TRBD1,NA,TRBJ1-5,TRBV6-5,TGTGCCAGCAGTTACGCTGGGACAGGGGGTGATCAGCCCCAGCATTTT,CASSYAGTGGDQPQHF
15,NA,once,TRBJ2-2,TRBV4-3,TGCGCCAGCAGCCAAGGCAGGGTTCGAGGCGGGGAGCTGTTTTTT,CASSQGRVRGGELFF
15,TRBD2,once,TRBJ2-2,TRBV29-1,TGCAGCGTTGTAGGCCCTAGCGGGGAGACCGGGGAGCTGTTTTTT,CSVVGPSGETGELFF
16,NA,NA,TRBJ2-3,TRBV7-9,TGTGCCAGCAGCTTAGGGGCAGGATGGAGCACAGATACGCAGTATTTT,CASSLGAGWSTDTQYF
15,NA,NA,TRBJ2-3,TRBV14,TGTGCCAGCAGCCAGGGCCCGGGGGGCACAGATACGCAGTATTTT,CASSQGPGGTDTQYF
17,NA,NA,TRBJ2-2,TRBV5-8,TGTGCCAGCAGCCCAGGCTTGGATAGCGGAAACACCGGGGAGCTGTTTTTT,CASSPGLDSGNTGELFF
15,TRBD2,NA,TRBJ2-3,TRBV20-1,TGCAGTGCTAGTAGCGGGGGCCTAAGCACAGATACGCAGTATTTT,CSASSGGLSTDTQYF